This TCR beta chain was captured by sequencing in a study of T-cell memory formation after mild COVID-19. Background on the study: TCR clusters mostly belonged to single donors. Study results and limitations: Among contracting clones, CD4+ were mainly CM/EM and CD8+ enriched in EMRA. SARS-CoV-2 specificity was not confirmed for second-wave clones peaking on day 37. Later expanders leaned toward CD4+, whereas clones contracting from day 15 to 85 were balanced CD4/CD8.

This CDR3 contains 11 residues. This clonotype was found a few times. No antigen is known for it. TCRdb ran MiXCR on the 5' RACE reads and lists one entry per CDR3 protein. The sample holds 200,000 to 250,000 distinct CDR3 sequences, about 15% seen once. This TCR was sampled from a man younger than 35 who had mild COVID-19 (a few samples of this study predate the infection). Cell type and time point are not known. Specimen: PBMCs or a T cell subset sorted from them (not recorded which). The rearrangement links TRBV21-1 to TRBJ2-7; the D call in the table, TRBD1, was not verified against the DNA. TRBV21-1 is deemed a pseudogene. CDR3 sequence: CASSPLYEQYF. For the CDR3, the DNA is TGTGCCAGCAGCCCCCTCTACGAGCAGTACTTC.